The 8 T cell receptor beta chains in this list originate from one sample, sequenced in a study of post-analysis software for immune sequencing data. Prepared libraries of TCR beta cDNA carried unique molecular identifiers. TCRdb reanalysed the PCR reads using MiXCR and keeps one entry per CDR3 protein. The sample contains approximately 400,000 distinct CDR3 sequences, less than 40% of which appear only once. What these receptors recognize is not known. Study-level findings and limits: Comparison of patients with controls showed five TRBV segments more frequent in patients, TRBV5-6, TRBV5-1 and TRBV20-1 among them.

The sequencing input was blood. The origin of the receptors is a girl between 10 and 17 years old with multiple sclerosis.

There are many counts of this clonotype. The rearrangement uses TRBV7-9 and TRBJ2-7, with 10 bases that match TRBD1. Germline-derived CDR1 and CDR2 are SEHNR and FQNEAQ (reference sequence). The CDR3 consists of 14 residues. V lost 5 bases and J lost 5; bases outside the gene matches: 6. CDR3 amino acids: CASSTGTGANEQYF. The CDR3 DNA follows: TGTGCCAGCAGCACCGGGACAGGGGCCAACGAGCAGTACTTC. Filled out from reference TRBV7-9 and TRBJ2-7, the complete variable domain reads DTGVSQNPRHKITKRGQNVTFRCDPISEHNRLYWYRQTLGQGPEFLTYFQNEAQLEKSRLLSDRFSAERPKGSFSTLEIQRTEQGDSAMYLCASSTGTGANEQYFGPGTRLTVT.

This clonotype turned up a few times. As DNA, the CDR3 is TGCAGCGTAGCCTACAGGGGATGGAATGAGCAGTTCTTC. It translates to CSVAYRGWNEQFF. This sequence joins TRBV29-1 and TRBJ2-1; 7 bases agree with TRBD1. Germline trimming cut 6 bases from V and 7 bases from J; bases unmatched to any gene: 9. Germline CDR1 reads SQVTM; CDR2 reads ANQGSEA. This CDR3 is built from 13 residues.

This clonotype was seen a handful of times. The CDR3 DNA sequence: TGCAGTGCTCCTACCAGTTTTGGCGAGCAGTACTTC. It translates to CSAPTSFGEQYF. The chain combines TRBV20-1 with TRBJ2-4; unclear D gene. The J call may be wrong; the DNA end is better matched by TRBJ2-7. The CDR3 is made up of 12 amino acids. The germline V gene has CDR1 DFQATT and CDR2 SNEGSKA (reference sequence).

This clonotype was detected only a few times. The gene calls are TRBV29-1 and TRBJ2-3; D gene ambiguous. Germline V gene data show CDR1 as SQVTM and CDR2 as ANQGSEA. CDR3 length: 12 amino acids. V lost 4 bases, J lost 2 bases, and 7 bases lay in between. The DNA of the CDR3 is TGCAGCGTTGGGATTTCCACAGATACGCAGTATTTT. Amino acid sequence: CSVGISTDTQYF.

This clonotype was seen a few times. The chain has TRBV12-3 or TRBV12-4 and TRBJ1-1; D gene uncertain. There are 14 residues in the CDR3. V dropped 3 bases and J dropped 4 bases, with 12 bases sitting between them. CDR3 sequence: CASSFGSSFTEAFF. The CDR3 coding sequence is TGTGCCAGCAGTTTTGGGAGCAGCTTCACTGAAGCTTTCTTT.

The chain uses TRBV7-2 and TRBJ2-3; D ambiguous. CDR3 length: 15 amino acids. V lost 0 bases, J lost 0 bases, and 7 bases lay in between. Germline V gives CDR1 SGHTA, CDR2 FQGNSA. This CDR3 reads CASSLAQPSTDTQYF. For the CDR3, the DNA is TGTGCCAGCAGCTTAGCACAGCCGAGCACAGATACGCAGTATTTT. Supplemented by reference TRBV7-2 and TRBJ2-3, the full variable domain reads GAGVSQSPSNKVTEKGKDVELRCDPISGHTALYWYRQSLGQGLEFLIYFQGNSAPDKSGLPSDRFSAERTGGSVSTLTIQRTQQEDSAVYLCASSLAQPSTDTQYFGPGTRLTVL.

V usage is TRBV9 and J usage is TRBJ2-3; 9 bases fit TRBD2. The CDR3 totals 15 residues. Germline values: CDR1 SGDLS, CDR2 YYNGEE. Trimming took 4 bases from V and 1 from J; bases not matched to a gene: 4. The CDR3 DNA follows: TGTGCCAGCAGCACCCGGACTAGCGGCACAGATACGCAGTATTTT. Protein: CASSTRTSGTDTQYF.

This chain connects TRBV20-1 to TRBJ1-2; 10 nucleotides align to TRBD1. V gave up 4 bases and J gave up 2 bases; unmatched junction bases: 4. The CDR3 is 14 amino acids. CDR1 and CDR2 from the germline V gene are DFQATT and SNEGSKA (reference sequence). The CDR3 sequence: CSATRQGANYGYTF. In DNA form, the CDR3 reads TGCAGTGCTACAAGACAGGGGGCCAACTATGGCTACACCTTC.